Presented here are 21 T cell receptor beta chains from one specimen sequenced in a study of T cells in Graves' hyperthyroidism and ophthalmopathy. TCR beta CDR3 regions were amplified from RNA. HTBI primers were the set used in a first-round RT-PCR of the TCR CDR3. TCRdb reprocessed the multiplex PCR reads via MiXCR and lists one record per CDR3 protein. The sample has more than 300,000 distinct CDR3 sequences, 14% seen once. Source material: blood. These receptors all come from a woman aged 55-69 years with Graves' hyperthyroidism.

The chain couples TRBV4-1 to TRBJ2-7, with 10 bases matching TRBD1. The germline V gene has CDR1 MGHRA and CDR2 YSYEKL. Unmatched junction bases numbered 7, after V lost 1 base and J lost 4 bases. CDR3 size: 16 residues. The CDR3 here is CASSQGSGQGDYEQYF. In DNA, the CDR3 is TGCGCCAGCAGCCAAGGCTCAGGACAGGGGGATTACGAGCAGTACTTC.

As regards this clonotype: Without the conserved terminal phenylalanine or tryptophan, this CDR3 likely stems from a read error. The CDR3 loop reads CASSSYRGGGETQYL. The DNA for the CDR3 is TGTGCCAGCAGTTCCTACAGGGGAGGCGGCGAGACCCAGTACCTC. The V gene is TRBV3-1, the J gene TRBJ2-5, with a weak D call TRBD1 (7 bases). Deletions cut 6 bases from V and 5 bases from J, with 19 bases between. There are 15 residues in the CDR3. Germline V gene data show CDR1 as LGHDT and CDR2 as YNNKEL (reference sequence).

This clonotype was counted only a few times. The V and J genes are TRBV18 and TRBJ2-2, with TRBD1 matching over 9 bases. CDR3 length equals 18 residues. Germline CDR1 reads KGHSH; CDR2 reads LQKENI. The trim removed 1 base at V and 0 bases at J, leaving 6 bases unmatched. CDR3 nucleotides: TGTGCCAGCTCACCACGGCTCCGACAGGGGGCGAACACCGGGGAGCTGTTTTTT. Translation: CASSPRLRQGANTGELFF.

The CDR3 sequence is CASSSQLAGDTDTQYF. CDR3 in DNA: TGTGCCAGCAGCTCCCAACTAGCGGGAGACACAGATACGCAGTATTTT. The chain recombines TRBV7-6 with TRBJ2-3, with TRBD2 identical over 11 bases. The CDR3 has 16 residues. Trimming at V came to 4 bases and at J to 2 bases, leaving 5 bases not matched to a gene. Germline V CDR1 and CDR2: SGHVS, FNYEAQ.

This clonotype was counted at least ten times. The V gene is TRBV27, the J gene TRBJ2-2, with 9 positions matching TRBD2. This CDR3 has 15 residues. V dropped 6 bases and J dropped 8; count of bases not matched to a gene: 10. The germline V gene has CDR1 MNHEY and CDR2 SMNVEV (reference sequence). The CDR3 reads CASSPPAGGGGELFF. As DNA, the CDR3 is TGTGCCAGCAGCCCCCCAGCGGGAGGAGGTGGGGAGCTGTTTTTT.

The J gene is TRBJ1-5, the V gene TRBV4-2; 7 bases map to TRBD1. V dropped 3 bases and J dropped 10; count of bases not matched to a gene: 9. CDR3 length: 14 amino acids. CDR1 and CDR2 from the germline V gene are LGHNA and YNFKEQ. DNA for the CDR3: TGTGCCAGCAGCCAGAGGACAGGAGCGCATCCCCAGCATTTT. Protein product: CASSQRTGAHPQHF.

The CDR3 sequence is CATQLAGGRETQYF. CDR3 nucleotides: TGTGCCACCCAACTAGCGGGAGGAAGAGAGACCCAGTACTTC. The chain is built from TRBV24-1 and TRBJ2-5, with 12 bases matching TRBD2. CDR1 KGHDR and CDR2 SFDVKD come from the germline V gene. CDR3 length equals 14 residues. With V trimmed by 9 bases and J by 4 bases, 5 bases remained unmatched.

This clonotype was seen at least ten times. The CDR3 region has the DNA TGTGCCAGCAGGGAGAGTGGCTACACCTTC. The encoded protein is CASRESGYTF. This chain joins TRBV6-1 and TRBJ1-2; D remains ambiguous. The CDR3 loop spans 10 amino acids. Germline loops: CDR1 MNHNS, CDR2 SASEGT. V lost 6 bases and J lost 7, with 6 bases in between.

This clonotype was counted a few times. The V gene is TRBV5-5, the J gene TRBJ1-1; tentative D call: TRBD1 (5 bases). The V end lost 4 bases, the J end lost 0 bases, and 16 bases lay between the germline ends. This CDR3 is 16 amino acids long. Germline V gives CDR1 SGHKS, CDR2 YYEKEE (reference sequence). CDR3 nucleotides: TGTGCCAGCAGCCGCGACAGTCATCCGATGAACACTGAAGCTTTCTTT. This codes for CASSRDSHPMNTEAFF.

In regard to this clonotype: This clone may be a read error of a much larger clone one base away. The chain employs TRBV7-9 and TRBJ2-3; perhaps D is TRBD1 or TRBD2 (5 bases each). There are 15 residues in the CDR3. The germline gives CDR1 SEHNR, CDR2 FQNEAQ (reference sequence). In DNA form, the CDR3 reads TGTGCCAACAGCTTACAGGACTTCCGCACAGATACGCAGTATTTT. Its protein is CANSLQDFRTDTQYF.

This clonotype turned up a few times. The chain carries TRBV6-1 and TRBJ1-5; D may be TRBD1 (5 bases). The length of the CDR3 is 15 residues. V dropped 6 bases and J dropped 1 base, with 13 bases sitting between them. CDR1 is MNHNS, CDR2 SASEGT, per germline. CDR3 residues: CASRPRVTSNQPQHF. The DNA of the CDR3 is TGTGCCAGCAGACCCAGGGTAACCAGCAATCAGCCCCAGCATTTT.

This clonotype was recorded many times. The chain employs TRBV20-1 and TRBJ2-3, with 10 bases aligning to TRBD2. CDR3 length: 16 residues. V trimming: 0 bases; J trimming: 6 bases; junction bases outside the gene matches: 9. Germline V gives CDR1 DFQATT, CDR2 SNEGSKA (reference sequence). The CDR3 DNA reads TGCAGTGCTAGAGATTTTTCTAGCGGGAGTTGGGATACGCAGTATTTT. It specifies CSARDFSSGSWDTQYF.

Notes on this clonotype: This may be a read error, as it is one base from a much larger clone. This chain joins TRBV10-3 and TRBJ1-5; D might be TRBD1 (5 bases). The CDR3 contains 15 residues. Germline V lookup: CDR1 ENHRY, CDR2 SYGVKD. CDR3: CAISQSVGTNQPQHF. DNA of the CDR3: TGTGCCATCAGTCAGTCCGTAGGGACCAATCAGCCCCAGCATTTT.

This clonotype was observed many times. The chain uses TRBV5-4 and TRBJ2-1; TRBD1 aligns across 10 bases. The CDR3 is made up of 14 amino acids. The J segment lost 6 bases and the V segment lost 4 bases, leaving 4 bases of the junction unmatched. CDR1 SGHNT and CDR2 YYREEE come from the germline V gene (reference sequence). CDR3 in amino acids: CASSGTGAPNEQFF. The CDR3 DNA follows: TGTGCCAGCAGCGGGACAGGGGCACCCAATGAGCAGTTCTTC.

This clonotype was seen ten or more times. V usage is TRBV27 and J usage is TRBJ2-3, with unresolved D. The germline CDR1 and CDR2 sequences are MNHEY and SMNVEV (reference sequence). This CDR3 is built from 13 residues. Trimming stripped 6 bases from V and 0 bases from J, with 7 bases between. Here the CDR3 DNA reads TGTGCCAGCAGCTTCCCGAGCACAGATACGCAGTATTTT. Protein product: CASSFPSTDTQYF.

This clonotype appeared a single time. With a much larger clone just one base away, this may be a read error. The genes are TRBV7-8 and TRBJ2-1; no clear D. Looked up from germline, CDR1 is SGHVS and CDR2 is FQNEAQ. The CDR3 sequence is 14 residues long. With 5 bases removed from V and 10 bases from J, the gap between germline ends came to 18 bases. CDR3 sequence reads: CASSLQSNSYEQFF. The CDR3 DNA reads as TGTGCCAGCAGCCTACAGTCCAACTCCTACGAGCAGTTCTTC.

Ten or more counts support this clonotype. CDR3 DNA: TGTGCCAGCAGCTTAGCACAGGTGGAAGTCAGCAAAAACATTCAGTACTTC. This translates into CASSLAQVEVSKNIQYF. The gene calls are TRBV7-9 and TRBJ2-4; D is perhaps TRBD1 (5 bases). The CDR3 sequence is 17 residues long. The V gene lost 0 bases and the J gene lost 3 bases, with 15 bases spanning the gap. Germline V CDR1 and CDR2: SEHNR, FQNEAQ (reference sequence).

Ten or more counts support this clonotype. The rearrangement links TRBV11-3 to TRBJ2-3; the match to TRBD2 covers 8 bases. Losses at the gene ends were 3 bases for V and 2 bases for J; bases not matched to a gene: 4. The length of the CDR3 is 15 residues. Germline V gene sequence: CDR1 SGHNT, CDR2 YENEEA. CDR3 DNA: TGTGCCAGCAGCTTCGGCGGGGGGCTCACAGATACGCAGTATTTT. Translation: CASSFGGGLTDTQYF.

Many counts were recorded for this clonotype. The chain is built from TRBV20-1 and TRBJ2-1, with 9 positions matching TRBD2. Germline V gene lookup returns CDR1 DFQATT and CDR2 SNEGSKA (reference sequence). Trimming at V came to 6 bases and at J to 6 bases, leaving 9 bases not matched to a gene. The CDR3 covers 14 residues. CDR3 sequence: CSARPAGGSNEQFF. CDR3 sequence (DNA): TGCAGTGCCAGACCAGCGGGAGGCAGCAATGAGCAGTTCTTC.

Note on this clonotype: A read error may be the cause here, since a much bigger clone is one base away. The rearrangement links TRBV14 to TRBJ2-1; D perhaps matches TRBD2 (5 bases). This CDR3 contains 14 residues. The V end lost 3 bases, the J end lost 6 bases, and 12 bases lay between the germline ends. Looked up from germline, CDR1 is SGHDN and CDR2 is FVKESK. CDR3 sequence reads: CASSQPSTCNEQFF. CDR3 in DNA: TGTGCCAGCAGCCAGCCTAGCACGTGCAATGAGCAGTTCTTC.

In its sample, this clonotype was seen many times. The chain couples TRBV5-1 to TRBJ2-3, with unresolved D. Germline CDR1 reads SGHRS; CDR2 reads YFSETQ. The V and J ends lost 3 bases and 6 bases respectively, with 11 bases between them. This CDR3 is built from 13 residues. This CDR3 is CASSSPAGDTQYF. DNA of the CDR3: TGCGCCAGCAGCTCCCCCGCCGGGGATACGCAGTATTTT.